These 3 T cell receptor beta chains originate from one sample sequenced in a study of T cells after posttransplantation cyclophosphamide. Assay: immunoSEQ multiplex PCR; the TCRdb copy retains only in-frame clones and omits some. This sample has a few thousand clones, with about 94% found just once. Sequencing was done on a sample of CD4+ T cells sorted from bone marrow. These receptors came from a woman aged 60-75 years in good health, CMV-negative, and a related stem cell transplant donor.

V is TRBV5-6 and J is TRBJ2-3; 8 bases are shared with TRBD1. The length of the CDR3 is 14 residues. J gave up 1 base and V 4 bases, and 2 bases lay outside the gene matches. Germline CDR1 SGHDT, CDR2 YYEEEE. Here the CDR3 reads CASSQTGGTDTQYF. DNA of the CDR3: TGTGCCAGCAGCCAGACAGGGGGCACAGATACGCAGTATTTT.

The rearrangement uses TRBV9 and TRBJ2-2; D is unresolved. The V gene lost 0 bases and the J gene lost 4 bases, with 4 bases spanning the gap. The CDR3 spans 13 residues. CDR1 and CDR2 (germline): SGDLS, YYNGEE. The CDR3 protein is CASSVGLTGELFF. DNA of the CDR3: TGTGCCAGCAGCGTAGGGCTCACCGGGGAGCTGTTTTTT.

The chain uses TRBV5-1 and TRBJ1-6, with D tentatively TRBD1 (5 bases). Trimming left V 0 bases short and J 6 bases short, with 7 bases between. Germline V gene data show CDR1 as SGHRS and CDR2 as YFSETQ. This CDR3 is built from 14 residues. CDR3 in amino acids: CASSLEGRNSPLHF. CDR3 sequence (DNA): TGCGCCAGCAGCTTGGAGGGGCGTAATTCACCCCTCCACTTT. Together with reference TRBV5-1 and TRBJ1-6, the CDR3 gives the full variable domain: KAGVTQTPRYLIKTRGQQVTLSCSPISGHRSVSWYQQTPGQGLQFLFEYFSETQRNKGNFPGRFSGRQFSNSRSEMNVSTLELGDSALYLCASSLEGRNSPLHFGNGTRLTVT.